A single sample gave rise to the 10 T cell receptor beta chains below, sequenced in a study of shared clonotypes between healthy human individuals. Only in-frame clones appear in the TCRdb table, and some are missing; sequencing was by immunoSEQ multiplex PCR. The top ten clones hold about 0.36% of a sample with fewer than 3 million clones, just under 95% of them seen once. Sequencing was done on a sample of naive CD4+ T cells from PBMCs. Subset reported: CD45RA+ positively selected. Every receptor here comes from a man aged 18 to 29 in good health. Some clones in this sample may be carry-over from other donors' samples.

This chain joins TRBV5-8 and TRBJ1-1; no definite D call. From germline, CDR1 is SGHTS and CDR2 YDEGEE. The ends were cut back, 0 bases at V and 1 base at J, with 7 bases in the middle. The CDR3 spans 14 residues. This CDR3 reads CASSLAPANTEAFF. CDR3 in DNA: TGTGCCAGCAGCTTGGCGCCGGCGAACACTGAAGCTTTCTTT. Using reference TRBV5-8 and TRBJ1-1 for the parts outside the CDR3, the full variable domain is EAGVTQSPTHLIKTRGQQATLRCSPISGHTSVYWYQQALGLGLQFLLWYDEGEERNRGNFPPRFSGRQFPNYSSELNVNALELEDSALYLCASSLAPANTEAFFGQGTRLTVV.

The chain carries TRBV9 and TRBJ2-1; 12 bases map to TRBD2. The CDR3 loop spans 15 amino acids. Germline V gene lookup returns CDR1 SGDLS and CDR2 YYNGEE. The V gene end was trimmed by 4 bases and the J gene end by 9 bases; junction bases not matched to a gene: 8. As DNA, the CDR3 is TGTGCCAGCAGCCCTGGACTAGCGGGGAATTCTGAGCAGTTCTTC. Translated, it gives CASSPGLAGNSEQFF.

The chain is built from TRBV2 and TRBJ1-1, with 7 bases fitting TRBD1. V lost 5 bases, J lost 6 bases, and 6 bases stayed unmatched. CDR1 is SNHLY and CDR2 is FYNNEI in the germline V gene. The CDR3 loop spans 13 amino acids. CDR3 DNA: TGTGCCAGCAGTTTAGACAGGGCCCCTGAAGCTTTCTTT. Translation: CASSLDRAPEAFF.

The chain uses TRBV13 and TRBJ1-1; TRBD1 is a possible D gene (6 bases). Germline V gene sequence: CDR1 PRHDT, CDR2 FYEKMQ (reference sequence). Trimming removed 2 bases from V and 9 bases from J, with 22 bases in between. CDR3 size: 16 residues. The CDR3 is CASSLRRLGGHSQAFF. CDR3 coding DNA: TGTGCCAGCAGCTTACGGCGTCTGGGGGGGCACAGTCAAGCTTTCTTT.

In the case of this clone: Other DNA variants within this sample encode the same CDR3. This chain uses TRBV5-6 with TRBJ2-1; TRBD2 aligns across 11 bases. Germline V gives CDR1 SGHDT, CDR2 YYEEEE. The CDR3 contains 15 residues. Trimming took 2 bases from V and 7 from J; bases not matched to a gene: 5. DNA of the CDR3: TGTGCCAGCAGCTTTGGTCTAGCGGGAGGTAATGAGCAGTTCTTC. Translation: CASSFGLAGGNEQFF.

The genes are TRBV7-8 and TRBJ2-3, with TRBD2 identical over 10 bases. The CDR3 contains 20 residues. The germline V gene has CDR1 SGHVS and CDR2 FQNEAQ. V shed 4 bases and J 5 bases; nucleotides not matched to a gene: 21. CDR3 loop: CASSSRHPGTSESRKDTQYF. The CDR3 region has the DNA TGTGCCAGCAGCTCACGCCACCCGGGGACTAGCGAGAGTCGTAAAGATACGCAGTATTTT.

This chain connects TRBV15 to TRBJ2-2; D unclear. Trimming stripped 3 bases from V and 6 bases from J, with 17 bases between. This CDR3 comprises 16 residues. In germline, CDR1 is LNHNV, CDR2 YYDKDF (reference sequence). This CDR3 is CATSSLRGTRAGELFF. DNA of the CDR3: TGTGCCACCAGCAGTTTACGCGGTACCCGGGCCGGGGAGCTGTTTTTT.

This rearrangement joins TRBV10-3 to TRBJ1-6; 7 bases are a match to TRBD1. V was pared by 8 bases and J by 8 bases, with 15 bases of the junction left unmatched. CDR1 is ENHRY, CDR2 SYGVKD, per germline. The CDR3 has 16 residues. CDR3 sequence: CAISNRGVVLDSPLHF. CDR3 nucleotide sequence: TGTGCCATCTCAAACAGGGGAGTAGTATTGGATTCACCCCTCCACTTT.

Turning to this clone: The identical CDR3 is also encoded by other nucleotide sequences in the sample. The CDR3 protein is CASSLWGSGNTIYF. The CDR3 DNA reads as TGTGCCAGCAGTTTATGGGGCTCTGGAAACACCATATATTTT. V gene TRBV28 combines with J gene TRBJ1-3; D is unresolved. The length of the CDR3 is 14 residues. CDR1 and CDR2 (germline): MDHEN, SYDVKM. V dropped 0 bases and J dropped 0 bases, with 3 bases sitting between them.

The V gene is TRBV5-1, the J gene TRBJ2-5, with TRBD1 matching 8 bases. CDR1 and CDR2 from the germline V gene are SGHRS and YFSETQ. The trim removed 2 bases at V and 5 bases at J, leaving 8 bases unmatched. This CDR3 contains 15 residues. CDR3 residues: CASSFSRGLGETQYF. In DNA form, the CDR3 reads TGCGCCAGCAGCTTCTCCAGGGGGCTGGGGGAGACCCAGTACTTC.